Presented here are 5 T cell receptor beta chains from one specimen sequenced in a study of early T cells in non-severe SARS-CoV-2 infection. Using its own MiXCR run on the 5' RACE reads, TCRdb lists one record per CDR3 protein. This sample has roughly 33,000 distinct CDR3 sequences; 4.5% to 6% occur once, and the top ten carry 5% to 5.5%. Input material: whole blood. These receptors all stem from an adult who was a healthcare worker with PCR-confirmed SARS-CoV-2 infection or an uninfected control (not recorded which).

The sample holds many counts of this clonotype. The V call is TRBV11-2, the J call TRBJ2-3, with 10 bases that match TRBD2. Unmatched junction bases numbered 11, after V lost 5 bases and J lost 0 bases. Looked up from germline, CDR1 is SGHAT and CDR2 is FQNNGV. This CDR3 contains 18 residues. Here the CDR3 reads CASSPKREGQGSTDTQYF. The CDR3 DNA sequence: TGTGCCAGCAGCCCAAAGCGGGAGGGCCAAGGGAGCACAGATACGCAGTATTTT.

The sample holds many counts of this clonotype. The V call is TRBV7-2, the J call TRBJ2-1; TRBD1 matches at 9 bases. This CDR3 region has 15 residues. From germline, CDR1 is SGHTA and CDR2 FQGNSA. The V and J ends lost 6 bases and 7 bases, in that order; junction bases with no gene match: 10. CDR3 sequence (DNA): TGTGCCAGCAGTTCTCGGGGACAGGGTACGAATGAGCAGTTCTTC. Translating it yields CASSSRGQGTNEQFF.

In its sample, this clonotype was seen many times. The V and J genes are TRBV20-1 and TRBJ2-1, with 10 bases matching TRBD1. V lost 5 bases and J lost 7; bases outside the gene matches: 8. This CDR3 has 14 amino acids. Germline CDR1 is DFQATT and CDR2 is SNEGSKA (reference sequence). In DNA form, the CDR3 reads TGCAGTGCTCACCCCCGGGACAGGGGTAATGAGCAGTTCTTC. It specifies CSAHPRDRGNEQFF.

The chain couples TRBV18 to TRBJ2-2; 8 nucleotides align to TRBD1. The CDR3 consists of 15 residues. V dropped 3 bases and J dropped 6; count of bases not matched to a gene: 6. Germline loops: CDR1 KGHSH, CDR2 LQKENI. CDR3: CASSPQGALAGELFF. In DNA form, the CDR3 reads TGTGCCAGCTCACCGCAGGGGGCTCTTGCCGGGGAGCTGTTTTTT.

This clonotype came up many times. The V gene is TRBV25-1, the J gene TRBJ2-2; D is unresolved. The CDR3 has 16 amino acids. Germline CDR1 MGHDK, CDR2 SYGVNS. V lost 1 base and J lost 2, with 11 bases in between. The CDR3 loop is CASSESFIENTGELFF. DNA for the CDR3: TGTGCCAGCAGTGAATCATTTATCGAAAACACCGGGGAGCTGTTTTTT.